The rows below give T cell receptor beta chains drawn from one sample of a study of cytomegalovirus exposure and HLA in healthy donors. Sequencing used immunoSEQ multiplex PCR; TCRdb keeps in-frame clones, though not all of them. The sample includes some 130,000 clones, 60% to 85% of them seen just once. Sequenced: PBMCs. The receptors were sampled from a woman under 30 in good health and CMV-seronegative. The CDR3 runs from the conserved cysteine through the conserved F or W. Fields, in order: clone size, J gene, V gene, D gene, CDR3 DNA, CDR3 protein. D genes are given only for firm matches. Clone size is not always given. Where it is, it says once, few, many or a class for expanded clones.

NA	TRBJ2-1	TRBV30	NA	TGTGCCTGGAGTGTGGGGGCGGTCAATGAGCAGTTCTTC	CAWSVGAVNEQFF
NA	TRBJ2-1	TRBV10-1	TRBD2	TGCGCCAGCAGTGAGTCCGACGGGGGGGATGAGCAGTTCTTC	CASSESDGGDEQFF
NA	TRBJ2-2	TRBV7-9	NA	TGTGCCAGCAGCCCAGGCTACGGGGAGCTGTTTTTT	CASSPGYGELFF
NA	TRBJ2-7	TRBV30	TRBD2	TGTGCCTGGAGTAAGTGGGAGGGCCAAGCCTACGAGCAGTACTTC	CAWSKWEGQAYEQYF
NA	TRBJ1-3	TRBV18	NA	TGTGCCAGCTCATCAGACTCTGGAAACACCATATATTTT	CASSSDSGNTIYF
NA	TRBJ2-2	TRBV5-6	NA	TGTGCCAGCAGCTTGGGGCAGGGAACCGGGGAGCTGTTTTTT	CASSLGQGTGELFF
NA	TRBJ2-7	TRBV20-1	NA	TGCAGTGCTAGGTCCTTCTACGAGCAGTACTTC	CSARSFYEQYF
NA	TRBJ2-5	TRBV6-4	NA	TGTGCCAGCAGTGAATTGCCTGGGGGGGAGACCCAGTACTTC	CASSELPGGETQYF
NA	TRBJ2-1	TRBV5-4	NA	TGTGCCAGCAGCTTCCCCCAGCGGTCCAGAGAGGAGCAGTTCTTC	CASSFPQRSREEQFF
NA	TRBJ1-5	TRBV5-6	TRBD1	TGTGCCAGCAAGCGCCTAGGACAGGATAGCAATCAGCCCCAGCATTTT	CASKRLGQDSNQPQHF
NA	TRBJ2-2	TRBV2	TRBD2	TGTGCCAGCAGGGCTAGCGGGAGTCCGAATGGCGGGGAGCTGTTTTTT	CASRASGSPNGGELFF
NA	TRBJ2-3	TRBV30	NA	TGTGCCTGGAGTACATTTGAAGGCACAGATACGCAGTATTTT	CAWSTFEGTDTQYF
NA	TRBJ1-1	TRBV30	TRBD1	TGTGCCTGGAGTGTACAAGGGGGCACAGGTGTAGCTTTCTTT	CAWSVQGGTGVAFF
NA	TRBJ1-3	TRBV30	NA	TGTGCCTGGACCCCGGGAGACACTGGAAACACCATATATTTT	CAWTPGDTGNTIYF
NA	TRBJ2-4	TRBV27	TRBD2	TGTGCCAGCAGTTTATTCTCAGAGTCCCCTATACTAGCGGGACATGTAGCCAAAAACATTCAGTACTTC	CASSLFSESPILAGHVAKNIQYF
NA	TRBJ2-2	TRBV5-4	TRBD1	TGTGCCAGCAGCTTGCCGGGACAGGGGGCGCACGGGGAGCTGTTTTTT	CASSLPGQGAHGELFF
NA	TRBJ2-5	TRBV19	NA	TGTGCCAGTAGTACCCGACAGACACCAGAGACCCAGTACTTC	CASSTRQTPETQYF
few	TRBJ2-6	TRBV2	NA	TGTGCCAGCGGCAGGGCATCTGGGGCCAACGTCCTGACTTTC	CASGRASGANVLTF
NA	TRBJ2-7	TRBV6-1	TRBD1	TGTGCCAGCAGTGATTACAGGGGAACGGCCTACGAGCAGTACTTC	CASSDYRGTAYEQYF
NA	TRBJ1-1	TRBV10-1	NA	TGCGCCAGCAGTGGAGCTGGCACTGAAGCTTTCTTT	CASSGAGTEAFF
NA	TRBJ2-7	TRBV2	NA	TGTGCCAGCAGTGGGCGGGACGGCTCCTACGAGCAGTACTTC	CASSGRDGSYEQYF
NA	TRBJ1-3	TRBV29-1	NA	TGCAGCGTTGAAACGGGTCGAAGCTCTGGAAACACCATATATTTT	CSVETGRSSGNTIYF
NA	TRBJ2-5	TRBV6-6	NA	TGTGCCAGCAGTTACGCGTTATCCCGGGAGACCCAGTACTTC	CASSYALSRETQYF
NA	TRBJ1-1	TRBV6-5	NA	TGTGCCAGCACGACGGGAAACACTGAAGCTTTCTTT	CASTTGNTEAFF
once	TRBJ2-7	TRBV5-6	NA	TGTGCCAGCAGCTCCCCGCCGGGCGGGGAGTACTTC	CASSSPPGGEYF
NA	TRBJ1-2	TRBV11-2	TRBD1	TGTGCCAGCAGCGGCGTAGAGGGGGCCTTCGTCTATGGCTACACCTTC	CASSGVEGAFVYGYTF
NA	TRBJ2-3	TRBV5-4	TRBD2	TGTGCCAGCAACCTAGGTAGCGGGATTAGCACAGATACGCAGTATTTT	CASNLGSGISTDTQYF
NA	TRBJ1-1	TRBV18	NA	TGTGCCAGCTCACAACAGAACACTGAAGCTTTCTTT	CASSQQNTEAFF
NA	TRBJ2-5	TRBV5-4	NA	TGTGCCAGCAGCCGAAGAGGGATAGTAGTTGCAAGAGAGACCCAGTACTTC	CASSRRGIVVARETQYF
NA	TRBJ2-7	TRBV6-5	NA	TGTGCCACCGGGGAGCCCCCTCTATACGAGCAGTACTTC	CATGEPPLYEQYF
NA	TRBJ2-1	TRBV19	TRBD2	TGTGCCAGTAGTATAGTGCTTCCGGGACTAGCGGGACAGAATGAGCAGTTCTTC	CASSIVLPGLAGQNEQFF
NA	TRBJ2-7	TRBV6-5	TRBD2	TGTGCCAGCAGCACGGGGGGGACCGCCCACGAGCAGTACTTC	CASSTGGTAHEQYF
NA	TRBJ1-2	TRBV6-1	TRBD1	TGTGCCAGCCAGGATCCAGGACAGGGATATGGCTACACCTTC	CASQDPGQGYGYTF
once	TRBJ2-3	TRBV19	TRBD1	TGTGCCAGTAGTACGGACTACAGGGGGGATACGCAGTATTTT	CASSTDYRGDTQYF
NA	TRBJ1-5	TRBV30	TRBD1	TGTGCCTGGAGCCTGGGACAGGCCCCCTCGACCCAGCATTTT	CAWSLGQAPSTQHF
once	TRBJ1-4	TRBV29-1	TRBD1	TGCAGCGTTGGACAGGGGGCTAGGGAAAAACTGTTTTTT	CSVGQGAREKLFF
once	TRBJ1-3	TRBV18	TRBD1	TGTGCCAGCTCACCAAGGGGACAGATGAGCTCTGGAAACACCATATATTTT	CASSPRGQMSSGNTIYF
NA	TRBJ2-2	TRBV6-5	TRBD2	TGTGCCAGCAGTTCCGGGAGGGCCGAAGTCGGGGAGCTGTTTTTT	CASSSGRAEVGELFF
NA	TRBJ1-1	TRBV29-1	NA	TGCAGCGTTGAATCCCCAAAGGGGCAGGGAGGCACTGAAGCTTTCTTT	CSVESPKGQGGTEAFF
NA	TRBJ2-1	TRBV30	NA	TGTGCCTGGAGCAACCAGGGAAATGAGCAGTTCTTC	CAWSNQGNEQFF
NA	TRBJ2-1	TRBV5-1	TRBD1	TGCGCCAGCAGGCGGGTACAGGGGTACTACAATGAGCAGTTCTTC	CASRRVQGYYNEQFF
NA	TRBJ1-5	TRBV6-1	NA	TGTGCCAGCAGTGCCAATCGAGGCGACCGAAGAGAATATAGCAATCAGCCCCAGCATTTT	CASSANRGDRREYSNQPQHF
NA	TRBJ2-1	TRBV30	TRBD2	TGTGCCTGGAGTGAGGGACTAGCCTACAATGAGCAGTTCTTC	CAWSEGLAYNEQFF
NA	TRBJ1-2	TRBV27	NA	TGTGCCAGCAGACACAGGGTGGAGAGTGATGGCTACACCTTC	CASRHRVESDGYTF
NA	TRBJ2-7	TRBV19	NA	TGTGCCAGTAACGGGCGAGAGGGTGGGCGCGAGCAGTACTTC	CASNGREGGREQYF
NA	TRBJ2-7	TRBV30	NA	TGTGCCTGGAGTGTATCCGGGAGCTACGAGCAGTACTTC	CAWSVSGSYEQYF
NA	TRBJ1-5	TRBV5-6	TRBD1	TGTGCCAGCAGCCGGACAGGGGCCGGCAATCAGCCCCAGCATTTT	CASSRTGAGNQPQHF
NA	TRBJ2-5	TRBV4-1	NA	TGCGCCAGCAGCCCCCTCGACACCCAGGGGGAGACCCAGTACTTC	CASSPLDTQGETQYF
NA	TRBJ2-6	TRBV5-8	NA	TGTGCCAGCAGCTTGACACGGGACTCCTCTGGGGCCAACGTCCTGACTTTC	CASSLTRDSSGANVLTF
NA	TRBJ2-7	TRBV6-1	TRBD2	TGTGCCAGCCTCGGGGGGTTGTTAGCCTACGAGCAGTACTTC	CASLGGLLAYEQYF
once	TRBJ1-5	TRBV15	NA	TGTGCCACCAGCAGGGGGGCTCAGCCCCAGCATTTT	CATSRGAQPQHF
NA	TRBJ1-2	TRBV10-3	NA	TGTGCCATCAGTGAGTCGGGGAGTGCTCGGGGCTACACCTTC	CAISESGSARGYTF
NA	TRBJ1-2	TRBV19	TRBD1	TGTGCCAGTAGTACTTCAGACAGGGATGGCTACACCTTC	CASSTSDRDGYTF
NA	TRBJ2-1	TRBV30	TRBD1	TGTGCCTGGAGCCCCGGGGGACAGGGCTCCTACAATGAGCAGTTCTTC	CAWSPGGQGSYNEQFF
NA	TRBJ2-2	TRBV4-1	NA	TGCGCCAGCAGCCAAGAGAGCGTGGTCGGGGAGCTGTTTTTT	CASSQESVVGELFF
NA	TRBJ1-1	TRBV30	NA	TGTGCCTGGACCCCGGGGTCGAAGACTGAAGCTTTCTTT	CAWTPGSKTEAFF
NA	TRBJ2-5	TRBV4-2	TRBD2	TGTGCCAGCAGCCCCCGGACTAGCGCACAAGAGACCCAGTACTTC	CASSPRTSAQETQYF